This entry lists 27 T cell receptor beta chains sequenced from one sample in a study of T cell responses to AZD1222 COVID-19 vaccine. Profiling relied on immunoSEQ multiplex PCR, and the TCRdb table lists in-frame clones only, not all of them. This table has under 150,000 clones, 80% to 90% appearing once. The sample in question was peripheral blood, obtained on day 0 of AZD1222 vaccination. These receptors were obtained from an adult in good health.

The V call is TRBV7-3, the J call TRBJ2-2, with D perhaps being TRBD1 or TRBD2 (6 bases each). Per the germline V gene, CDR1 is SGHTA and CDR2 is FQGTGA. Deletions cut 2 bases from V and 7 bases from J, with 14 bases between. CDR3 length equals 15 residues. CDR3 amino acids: CASSLSPGAVGELFF. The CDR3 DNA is TGTGCCAGCAGCTTATCCCCGGGGGCGGTCGGGGAGCTGTTTTTT.

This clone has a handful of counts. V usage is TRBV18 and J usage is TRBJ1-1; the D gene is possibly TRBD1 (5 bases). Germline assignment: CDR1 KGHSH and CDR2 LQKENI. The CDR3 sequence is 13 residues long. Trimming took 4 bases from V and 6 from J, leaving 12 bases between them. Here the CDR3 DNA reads TGTGCCAGCTCACAGGGACTGGGCTCTGAAGCTTTCTTT. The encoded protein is CASSQGLGSEAFF. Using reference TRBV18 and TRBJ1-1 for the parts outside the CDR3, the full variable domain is NAGVMQNPRHLVRRRGQEARLRCSPMKGHSHVYWYRQLPEEGLKFMVYLQKENIIDESGMPKERFSAEFPKEGPSILRIQQVVRGDSAAYFCASSQGLGSEAFFGQGTRLTVV.

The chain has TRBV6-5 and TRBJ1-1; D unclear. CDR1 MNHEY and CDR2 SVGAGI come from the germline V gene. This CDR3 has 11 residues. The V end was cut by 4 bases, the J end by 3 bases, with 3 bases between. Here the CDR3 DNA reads TGTGCCAGCAGTTCCGACACTGAAGCTTTCTTT. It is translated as CASSSDTEAFF.

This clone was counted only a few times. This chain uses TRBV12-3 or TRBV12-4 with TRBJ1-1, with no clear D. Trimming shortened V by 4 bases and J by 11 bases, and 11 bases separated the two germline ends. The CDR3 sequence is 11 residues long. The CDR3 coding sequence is TGTGCCAGCAGTTCCAACGAAATGGCTTTCTTT. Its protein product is CASSSNEMAFF.

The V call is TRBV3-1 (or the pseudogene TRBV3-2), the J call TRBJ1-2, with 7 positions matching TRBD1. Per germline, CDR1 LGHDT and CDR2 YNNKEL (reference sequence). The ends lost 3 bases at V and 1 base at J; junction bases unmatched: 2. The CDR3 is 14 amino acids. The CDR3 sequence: CASSQGQFNYGYTF. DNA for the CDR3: TGTGCCAGCAGCCAGGGACAGTTTAACTATGGCTACACCTTC.

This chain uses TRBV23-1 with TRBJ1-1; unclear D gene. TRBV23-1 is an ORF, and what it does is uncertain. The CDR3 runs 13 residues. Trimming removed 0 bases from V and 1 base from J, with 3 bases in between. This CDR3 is CASSQSKNTEAFF. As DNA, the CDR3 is TGCGCCAGCAGTCAATCTAAGAACACTGAAGCTTTCTTT.

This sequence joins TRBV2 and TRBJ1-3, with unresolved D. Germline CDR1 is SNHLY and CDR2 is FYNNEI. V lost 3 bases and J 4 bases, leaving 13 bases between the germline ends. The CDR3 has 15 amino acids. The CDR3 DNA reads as TGTGCCAGCAGTGAGGCGCCTACATCGGGAAACACCATATATTTT. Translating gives CASSEAPTSGNTIYF.

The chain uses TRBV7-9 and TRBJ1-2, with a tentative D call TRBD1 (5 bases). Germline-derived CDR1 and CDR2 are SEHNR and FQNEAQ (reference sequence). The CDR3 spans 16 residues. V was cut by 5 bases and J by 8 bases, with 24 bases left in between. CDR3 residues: CASSVRVHRSVDGYTF. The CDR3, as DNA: TGTGCCAGCAGCGTTAGGGTTCACAGGTCTGTTGACGGCTACACCTTC. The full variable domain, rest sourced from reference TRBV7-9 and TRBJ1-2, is DTGVSQNPRHKITKRGQNVTFRCDPISEHNRLYWYRQTLGQGPEFLTYFQNEAQLEKSRLLSDRFSAERPKGSFSTLEIQRTEQGDSAMYLCASSVRVHRSVDGYTFGSGTRLTVV.

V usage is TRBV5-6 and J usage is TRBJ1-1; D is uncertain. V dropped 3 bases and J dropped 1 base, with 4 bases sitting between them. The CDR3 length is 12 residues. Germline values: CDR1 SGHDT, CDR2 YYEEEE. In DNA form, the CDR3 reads TGTGCCAGCAGCTCAGGGAACACTGAAGCTTTCTTT. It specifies CASSSGNTEAFF.

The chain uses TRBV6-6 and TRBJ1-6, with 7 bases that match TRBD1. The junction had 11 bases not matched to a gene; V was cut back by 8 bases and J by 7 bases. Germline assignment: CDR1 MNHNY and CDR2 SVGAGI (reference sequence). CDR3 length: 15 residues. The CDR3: CASAEGQAPNSPLHF. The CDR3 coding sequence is TGTGCCAGCGCCGAAGGACAGGCCCCCAATTCACCCCTCCACTTT.

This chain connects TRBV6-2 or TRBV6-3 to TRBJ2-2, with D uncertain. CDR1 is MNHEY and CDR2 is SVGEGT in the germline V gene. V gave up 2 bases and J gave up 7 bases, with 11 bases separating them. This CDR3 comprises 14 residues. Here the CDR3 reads CASSYRGDHGELFF. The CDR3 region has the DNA TGTGCCAGCAGTTACAGAGGCGATCACGGGGAGCTGTTTTTT.

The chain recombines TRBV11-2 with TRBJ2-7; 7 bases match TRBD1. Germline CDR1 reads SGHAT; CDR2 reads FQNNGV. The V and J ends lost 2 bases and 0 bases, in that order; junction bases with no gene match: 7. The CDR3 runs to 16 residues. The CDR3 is CASSLTGTAFSYEQYF. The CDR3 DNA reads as TGTGCCAGCAGCTTAACCGGGACAGCTTTCTCCTACGAGCAGTACTTC.

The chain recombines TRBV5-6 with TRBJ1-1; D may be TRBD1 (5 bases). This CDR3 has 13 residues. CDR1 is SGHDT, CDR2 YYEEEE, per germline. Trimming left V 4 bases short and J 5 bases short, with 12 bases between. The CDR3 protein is CASSRQITTEAFF. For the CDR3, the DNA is TGTGCCAGCAGCAGACAGATAACAACTGAAGCTTTCTTT.

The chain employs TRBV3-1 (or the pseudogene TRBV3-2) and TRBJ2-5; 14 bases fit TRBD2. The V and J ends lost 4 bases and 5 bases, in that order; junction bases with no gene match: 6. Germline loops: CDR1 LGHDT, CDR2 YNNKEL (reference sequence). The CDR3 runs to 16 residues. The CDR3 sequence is CASSPGLAGEWETQYF. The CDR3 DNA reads TGTGCCAGCAGCCCGGGACTAGCGGGAGAATGGGAGACCCAGTACTTC.

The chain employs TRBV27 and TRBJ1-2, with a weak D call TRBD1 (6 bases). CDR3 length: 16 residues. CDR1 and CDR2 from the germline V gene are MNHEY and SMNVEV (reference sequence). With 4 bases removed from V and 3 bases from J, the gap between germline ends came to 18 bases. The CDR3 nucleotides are TGTGCCAGCAGTTCCCTTCGGGACAAGAAGGACTATGGCTACACCTTC. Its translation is CASSSLRDKKDYGYTF.

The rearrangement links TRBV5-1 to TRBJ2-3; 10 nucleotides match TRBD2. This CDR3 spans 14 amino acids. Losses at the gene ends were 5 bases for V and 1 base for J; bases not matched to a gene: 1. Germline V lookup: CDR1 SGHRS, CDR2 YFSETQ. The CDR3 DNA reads TGCGCCAGCAGAGGACTAGCGGGCACAGATACGCAGTATTTT. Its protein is CASRGLAGTDTQYF.

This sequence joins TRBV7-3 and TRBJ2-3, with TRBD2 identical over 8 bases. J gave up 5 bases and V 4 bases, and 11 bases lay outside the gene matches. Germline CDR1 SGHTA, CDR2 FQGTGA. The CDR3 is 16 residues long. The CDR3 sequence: CASSYGVAGGGDTQYF. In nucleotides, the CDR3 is TGTGCCAGCAGCTACGGGGTTGCGGGGGGTGGAGATACGCAGTATTTT.

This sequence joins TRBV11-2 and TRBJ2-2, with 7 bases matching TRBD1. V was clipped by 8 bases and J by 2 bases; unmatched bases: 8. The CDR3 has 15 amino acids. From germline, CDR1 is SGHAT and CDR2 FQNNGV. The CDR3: CASRLTGVNTGELFF. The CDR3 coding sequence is TGTGCCAGCCGCCTAACAGGGGTTAACACCGGGGAGCTGTTTTTT.

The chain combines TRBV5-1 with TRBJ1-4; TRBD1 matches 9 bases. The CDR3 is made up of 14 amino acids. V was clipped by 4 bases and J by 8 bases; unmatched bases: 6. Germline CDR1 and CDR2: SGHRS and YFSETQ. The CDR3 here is CASSGGQGGEKLFF. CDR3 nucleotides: TGCGCCAGCAGCGGGGGACAGGGTGGAGAAAAACTGTTTTTT.

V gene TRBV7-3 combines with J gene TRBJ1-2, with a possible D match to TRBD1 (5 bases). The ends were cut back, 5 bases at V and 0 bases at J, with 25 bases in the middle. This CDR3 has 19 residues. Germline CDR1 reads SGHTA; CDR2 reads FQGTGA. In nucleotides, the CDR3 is TGTGCCAGCAGCCCCATGGGGGGGGATCCTTTCACCCCTAACTATGGCTACACCTTC. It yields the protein CASSPMGGDPFTPNYGYTF.

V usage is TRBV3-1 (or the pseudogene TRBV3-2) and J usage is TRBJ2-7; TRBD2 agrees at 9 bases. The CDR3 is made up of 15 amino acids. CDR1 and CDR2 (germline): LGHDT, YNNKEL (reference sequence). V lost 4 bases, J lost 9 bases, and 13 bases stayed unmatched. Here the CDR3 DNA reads TGTGCCAGCAGCCGGGAGCGGGGGGTCGTCCAGGGGCAGTACTTC. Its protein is CASSRERGVVQGQYF.

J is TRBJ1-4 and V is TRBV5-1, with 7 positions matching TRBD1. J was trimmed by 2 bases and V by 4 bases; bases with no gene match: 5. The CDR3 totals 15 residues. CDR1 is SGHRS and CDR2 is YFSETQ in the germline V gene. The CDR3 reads CASSMGRGTNEKLFF. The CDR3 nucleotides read TGCGCCAGCAGCATGGGCAGGGGGACTAATGAAAAACTGTTTTTT.

In DNA, the CDR3 is TGTGCCAGCAGCTTAGTTCTGCTAGCGGGGGCAAGGAATGAGCAGTTCTTC. As protein: CASSLVLLAGARNEQFF. The chain employs TRBV11-2 and TRBJ2-1, with 10 bases aligning to TRBD2. Unmatched junction bases numbered 10, after V lost 1 base and J lost 7 bases. The CDR3 spans 17 residues. Germline values: CDR1 SGHAT, CDR2 FQNNGV.

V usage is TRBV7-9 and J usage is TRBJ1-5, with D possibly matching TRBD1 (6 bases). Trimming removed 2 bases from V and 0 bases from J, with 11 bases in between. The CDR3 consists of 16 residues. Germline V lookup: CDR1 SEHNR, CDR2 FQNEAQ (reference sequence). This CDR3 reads CASSLFGGFSNQPQHF. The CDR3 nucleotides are TGTGCCAGCAGCTTATTCGGGGGCTTTAGCAATCAGCCCCAGCATTTT.

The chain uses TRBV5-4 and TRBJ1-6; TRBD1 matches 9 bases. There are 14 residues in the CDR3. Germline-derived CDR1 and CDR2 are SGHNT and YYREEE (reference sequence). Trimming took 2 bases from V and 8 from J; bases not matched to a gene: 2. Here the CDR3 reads CASSFDRGDSPLHF. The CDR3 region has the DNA TGTGCCAGCAGCTTCGACAGGGGGGATTCACCCCTCCACTTT.

The CDR3 spells CASSLVMGAWGEQYF. The DNA for the CDR3 is TGTGCCAGCAGCTTAGTGATGGGGGCCTGGGGCGAGCAGTACTTC. The gene calls are TRBV11-1 and TRBJ2-7, with D maybe TRBD1 (6 bases). V shed 1 base and J shed 6 bases, with 16 bases lying between them. The CDR3 length is 15 residues. Germline CDR1 is SGHAT and CDR2 is FQDESV (reference sequence).

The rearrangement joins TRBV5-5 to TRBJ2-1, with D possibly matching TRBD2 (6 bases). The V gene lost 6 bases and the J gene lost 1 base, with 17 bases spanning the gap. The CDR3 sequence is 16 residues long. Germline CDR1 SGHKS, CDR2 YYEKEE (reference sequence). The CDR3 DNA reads TGTGCCAGCATTTTTCGGGTGGGGGGTTCCTACAATGAGCAGTTCTTC. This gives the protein CASIFRVGGSYNEQFF. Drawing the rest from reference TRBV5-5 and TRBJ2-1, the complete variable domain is DAGVTQSPTHLIKTRGQQVTLRCSPISGHKSVSWYQQVLGQGPQFIFQYYEKEERGRGNFPDRFSARQFPNYSSELNVNALLLGDSALYLCASIFRVGGSYNEQFFGPGTRLTVL.